This T cell receptor (beta chain) was sequenced in a study of blood T cells in healthy people across ages. Notes on the study in general: What prevented conclusive comparison of naive and antigen-experienced cells was that PBMCs were unsorted. In long-lived donors, naive CD4+ cell counts and diversity exceeded those of aged donors.

The CDR3 loop spans 14 amino acids. Germline CDR1 is SGHTA and CDR2 is FQGNSA. V was pared by 3 bases and J by 3 bases, with 12 bases between. Combining a sample-barcoded 5' primer with a J-beta primer mix, a second PCR ran for 7 to 11 cycles. Each CDR3 protein is one row after TCRdb ran MiXCR on the 5' RACE reads. Among 800,000 to 950,000 distinct CDR3 sequences listed, about 29% were seen once. Comments on this clonotype: No antigen is known for it. With a much larger clone just one base away, this may be a read error.

No fewer than 5 micrograms of total RNA were isolated from every sample. These data were also reused for a study on T cells of mothers and their children.

Sequenced: blood. This TCR was recovered from a woman between 40 and 50 years old in good health. The chain is built from TRBV7-2 and TRBJ2-7; D ambiguous. Here the CDR3 DNA reads TGTGCCAGCAGCTTCGTTGATAAGGGCTACGAGCAGTACTTC. Translation gives CASSFVDKGYEQYF.